A selection of T cell receptor beta chains follows, all from one sample in a study of T-cell reconstitution after alpha-beta-depleted transplantation in children. TCRdb recomputed calls from the PCR reads with MiXCR, one row per CDR3 protein. This table has about 300,000 distinct CDR3 sequences, almost 8% appearing once. The specimen comprised peripheral blood, sampled 360 days after TCRalphabeta/CD19-depleted stem cell transplant. All receptors come from a female patient between 2 and 15 years old who had a stem cell transplant for Fanconi anemia, so the T cells may come from the graft donor. Both conserved end residues are part of each CDR3.

V gene	CDR3 length	J gene	CDR3 protein
TRBV3-1	15	TRBJ2-5	CASSQDPGYQETQYF
TRBV21-1	13	TRBJ2-5	CASSIPREETQYF
TRBV10-3	14	TRBJ1-4	CAISRDRGSEKLFF
TRBV4-1	15	TRBJ2-1	CASSQEGGSYNEQFF
TRBV20-1	14	TRBJ1-4	CSARKDGTVEKLFF
TRBV6-5	14	TRBJ1-2	CASKNERLGYGYTF
TRBV30	13	TRBJ2-7	CAWKKGTAYEQYF
TRBV6-5	15	TRBJ1-1	CASRVAGTGGTEAFF
TRBV7-6	13	TRBJ1-1	CASRGALNTEAFF
TRBV30	13	TRBJ1-1	CAWRNRGNTEAFF
TRBV24-1	16	TRBJ2-2	CATSGDRGLYTGELFF
TRBV7-9	15	TRBJ1-1	CASSFLSGVDTEAFF
TRBV20-1	14	TRBJ2-7	CSAQRGGPSYEQYF
TRBV20-1	14	TRBJ2-1	CSATLRASYNEQFF
TRBV6-5	17	TRBJ1-6	CASSYSTSPGGTTPLHF
TRBV7-8	14	TRBJ2-7	CASSLALANYEQYF
TRBV25-1	12	TRBJ1-6	CASSEYYSPLHF
TRBV29-1	14	TRBJ2-1	CSVEAFGSSNEQFF
TRBV27	16	TRBJ2-7	CASSSPSGTGAYEQYF
TRBV7-9	16	TRBJ1-2	CASSLALETGGYGYTF